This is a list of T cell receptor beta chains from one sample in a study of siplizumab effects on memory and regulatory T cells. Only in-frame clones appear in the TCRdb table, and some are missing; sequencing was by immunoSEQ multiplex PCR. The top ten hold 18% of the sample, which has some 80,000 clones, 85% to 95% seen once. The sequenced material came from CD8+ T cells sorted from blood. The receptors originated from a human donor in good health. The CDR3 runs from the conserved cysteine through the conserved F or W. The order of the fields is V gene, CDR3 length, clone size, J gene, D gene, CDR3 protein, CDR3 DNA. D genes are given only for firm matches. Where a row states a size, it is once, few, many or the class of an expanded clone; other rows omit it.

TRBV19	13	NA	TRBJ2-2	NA	CASSIGGSGELFF	TGTGCCAGTAGTATTGGGGGATCCGGGGAGCTGTTTTTT
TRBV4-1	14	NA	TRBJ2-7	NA	CASSQVAGSYEQYF	TGCGCCAGCAGCCAAGTGGCCGGGAGCTACGAGCAGTACTTC
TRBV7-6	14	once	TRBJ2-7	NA	CASSLGTGYYEQYF	TGTGCCAGCAGCTTAGGCACAGGGTACTACGAGCAGTACTTC
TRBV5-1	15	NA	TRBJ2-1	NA	CASSLEGGSYNEQFF	TGCGCCAGCAGCTTGGAGGGGGGCTCCTACAATGAGCAGTTCTTC
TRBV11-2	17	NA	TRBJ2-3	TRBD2	CASLGGTTREVTDTQYF	TGTGCCAGCTTGGGCGGGACTACTCGAGAGGTCACAGATACGCAGTATTTT
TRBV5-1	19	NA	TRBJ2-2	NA	CASSWDRAQREDHPGELFF	TGCGCCAGCAGCTGGGACAGGGCTCAGCGGGAGGATCATCCCGGGGAGCTGTTTTTT
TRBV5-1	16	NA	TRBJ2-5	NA	CASSLALQPNQETQYF	TGCGCCAGCAGCTTGGCTTTACAGCCAAACCAAGAGACCCAGTACTTC
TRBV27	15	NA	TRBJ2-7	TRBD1	CASSFAGTASYEQYF	TGTGCCAGCAGTTTCGCCGGGACAGCTTCCTACGAGCAGTACTTC
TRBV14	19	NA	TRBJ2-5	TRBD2	CASSQGQGTSGRAGETQYF	TGTGCCAGCAGCCAAGGACAGGGCACTAGCGGGAGGGCCGGGGAGACCCAGTACTTC
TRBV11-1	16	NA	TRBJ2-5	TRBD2	CASSGRTSGLQETQYF	TGTGCCAGCAGCGGCCGGACTAGCGGGTTACAAGAGACCCAGTACTTC
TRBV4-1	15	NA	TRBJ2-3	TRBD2	CASSIIAGAADTQYF	TGCGCCAGCAGCATCATAGCGGGAGCCGCAGATACGCAGTATTTT
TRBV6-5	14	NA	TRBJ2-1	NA	CASSYSMGDNEQFF	TGTGCCAGCAGTTACTCGATGGGTGATAATGAGCAGTTCTTC
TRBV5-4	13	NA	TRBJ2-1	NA	CASSGLGVPEQFF	TGTGCCAGTTCGGGACTTGGGGTCCCTGAGCAGTTCTTC
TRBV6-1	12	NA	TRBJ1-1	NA	CASSEGGTEAFF	TGTGCCAGCAGTGAAGGGGGGACTGAAGCTTTCTTT
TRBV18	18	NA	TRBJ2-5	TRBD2	CASSPPVTTSGREETQYF	TGTGCCAGCTCACCACCGGTAACAACTAGCGGGAGGGAAGAGACCCAGTACTTC
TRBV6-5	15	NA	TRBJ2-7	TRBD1	CASRVDRTGSYEQYF	TGTGCCAGCAGGGTTGACCGGACAGGTTCCTACGAGCAGTACTTC
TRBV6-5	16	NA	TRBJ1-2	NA	CASSYSDMPQHAGYTF	TGTGCCAGCAGTTACTCGGATATGCCCCAACACGCTGGCTACACCTTC
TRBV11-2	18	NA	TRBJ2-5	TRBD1	CASSLGRAGTETKETQYF	TGTGCCAGCAGCTTAGGTCGGGCCGGGACAGAGACCAAAGAGACCCAGTACTTC
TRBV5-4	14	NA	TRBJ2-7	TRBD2	CASSLFGLAGGQYF	TGTGCCAGCAGCTTGTTCGGACTAGCGGGAGGGCAGTACTTC
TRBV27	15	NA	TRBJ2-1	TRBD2	CASSFSLAGDNEQFF	TGTGCCAGCAGTTTTAGTCTAGCGGGAGACAATGAGCAGTTCTTC
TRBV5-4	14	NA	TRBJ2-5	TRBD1	CASSRQGIGETQYF	TGTGCCAGCAGCAGACAGGGGATAGGAGAGACCCAGTACTTC
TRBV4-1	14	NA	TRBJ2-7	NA	CASSTPGLPYEQYF	TGCGCCAGCAGCACCCCGGGACTCCCCTACGAGCAGTACTTC
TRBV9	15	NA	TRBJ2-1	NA	CASSVQDYSYNEQFF	TGTGCCAGCAGCGTCCAGGATTACTCCTACAATGAGCAGTTCTTC
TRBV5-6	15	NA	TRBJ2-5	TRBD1	CASSMGPGGQETQYF	TGTGCCAGCAGCATGGGGCCAGGGGGACAAGAGACCCAGTACTTC
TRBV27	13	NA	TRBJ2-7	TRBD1	CASSLRTGNEQYF	TGTGCCAGCAGTTTACGGACAGGGAACGAGCAGTACTTC
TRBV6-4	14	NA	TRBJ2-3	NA	CASSEVSEGDTQYF	TGTGCCAGCAGTGAGGTGTCAGAGGGGGATACGCAGTATTTT
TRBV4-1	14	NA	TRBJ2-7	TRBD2	CASSQLVGGYEQYF	TGCGCCAGCAGCCAATTGGTGGGAGGGTACGAGCAGTACTTC
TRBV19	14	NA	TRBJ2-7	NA	CASSMGSGSYEQYF	TGTGCCAGTAGTATGGGGAGCGGCTCCTACGAGCAGTACTTC
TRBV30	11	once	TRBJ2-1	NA	CAWSIGNEQFF	TGTGCCTGGAGTATCGGGAATGAGCAGTTCTTC
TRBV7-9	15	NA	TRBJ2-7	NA	CASGIGPIISYEQYF	TGTGCCAGCGGAATAGGGCCCATAATCTCCTACGAGCAGTACTTC
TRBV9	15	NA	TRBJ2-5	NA	CASSDPDSLQETQYF	TGTGCCAGCAGCGACCCAGACAGTTTACAAGAGACCCAGTACTTC
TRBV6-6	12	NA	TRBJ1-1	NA	CASSYGGYEAFF	TGTGCCAGCAGTTACGGAGGGTATGAAGCTTTCTTT
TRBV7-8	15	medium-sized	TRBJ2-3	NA	CASSLGWAAGNTQYF	TGTGCCAGCAGCTTAGGGTGGGCCGCAGGGAATACGCAGTATTTT
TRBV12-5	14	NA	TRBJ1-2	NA	CASGLGGVAYGYTF	TGTGCTAGTGGTTTGGGGGGGGTTGCCTATGGCTACACCTTC
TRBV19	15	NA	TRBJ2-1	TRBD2	CASSLAGVAYNEQFF	TGTGCCAGTAGTTTAGCGGGAGTAGCCTACAATGAGCAGTTCTTC
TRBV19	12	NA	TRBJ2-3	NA	CASSIVGDTQYF	TGTGCCAGTAGTATCGTAGGGGATACGCAGTATTTT
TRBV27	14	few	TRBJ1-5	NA	CASSLGLWAQPQHF	TGTGCCAGCAGTTTGGGTCTTTGGGCTCAGCCCCAGCATTTT
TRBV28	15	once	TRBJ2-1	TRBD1	CASSFRDRGHRGQFF	TGTGCCAGCAGTTTCAGGGACAGGGGGCATCGGGGGCAGTTCTTC
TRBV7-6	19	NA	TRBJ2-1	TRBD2	CASSPRTSGRDDNYNEQFF	TGTGCCAGCAGCCCAAGGACTAGCGGGAGAGACGATAACTACAATGAGCAGTTCTTC
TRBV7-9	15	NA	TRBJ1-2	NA	CASSQVTGGYGGYTF	TGTGCCAGCAGCCAGGTGACGGGTGGGTATGGAGGCTACACCTTC
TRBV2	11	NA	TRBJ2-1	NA	CASRSGNEQFF	TGTGCCAGCAGATCAGGCAATGAGCAGTTCTTC
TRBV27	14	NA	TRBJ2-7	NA	CATAPGGPVYEQYF	TGTGCCACCGCCCCCGGGGGGCCGGTCTACGAGCAGTACTTC
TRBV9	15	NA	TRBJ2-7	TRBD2	CASSVGETSVYEQYF	TGTGCCAGCAGCGTAGGGGAGACTAGCGTCTACGAGCAGTACTTC
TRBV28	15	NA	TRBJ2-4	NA	CASIAESGSGDIQYF	TGTGCCAGCATTGCCGAGTCAGGGTCGGGGGACATTCAGTACTTC
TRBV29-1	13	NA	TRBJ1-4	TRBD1	CSVEWTGAEKLFF	TGCAGCGTTGAATGGACAGGGGCGGAAAAACTGTTTTTT
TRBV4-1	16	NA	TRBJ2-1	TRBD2	CASSQVAGLAGDEQFF	TGCGCCAGCAGCCAAGTAGCGGGACTAGCGGGAGATGAGCAGTTCTTC
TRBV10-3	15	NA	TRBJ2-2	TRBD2	CATLGLAGDAGELFF	TGTGCCACCCTGGGACTAGCGGGAGACGCCGGGGAGCTGTTTTTT
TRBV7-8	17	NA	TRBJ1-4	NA	CASSLALLGGKHEKLFF	TGTGCCAGCAGCTTAGCGTTATTGGGGGGAAAGCATGAAAAACTGTTTTTT
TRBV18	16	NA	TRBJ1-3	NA	CASSPKTAASRNTIYF	TGTGCCAGCTCACCTAAGACAGCGGCTTCTCGAAACACCATATATTTT
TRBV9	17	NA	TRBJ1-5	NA	CASSLFGQPGNNQPQHF	TGTGCCAGCAGTCTTTTCGGGCAGCCAGGCAACAATCAGCCCCAGCATTTT
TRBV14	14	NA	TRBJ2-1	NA	CASSQRGSYNEQFF	TGTGCCAGCAGCCAAAGGGGCTCCTACAATGAGCAGTTCTTC
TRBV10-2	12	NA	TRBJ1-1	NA	CASKQGGREAFF	TGCGCCAGCAAACAGGGAGGCCGGGAGGCTTTCTTT
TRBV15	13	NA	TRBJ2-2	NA	CATSPGNTGELFF	TGTGCCACCAGCCCAGGGAACACCGGGGAGCTGTTTTTT
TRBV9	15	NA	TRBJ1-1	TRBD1	CASSAADREGTEAFF	TGTGCCAGCAGCGCGGCCGACAGGGAGGGAACTGAAGCTTTCTTT
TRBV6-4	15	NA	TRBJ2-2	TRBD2	CASSSHSGTAGELFF	TGTGCCAGCAGTTCACATAGCGGGACTGCCGGGGAGCTGTTTTTT
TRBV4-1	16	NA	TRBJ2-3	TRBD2	CASSQGTSGFTDTQYF	TGCGCCAGCAGCCAAGGGACTAGCGGGTTCACAGATACGCAGTATTTT
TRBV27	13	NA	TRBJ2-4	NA	CASSGLAKNIQYF	TGTGCCAGCAGTGGTCTAGCCAAAAACATTCAGTACTTC
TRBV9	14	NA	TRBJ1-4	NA	CASSVGGANEKLFF	TGTGCCAGCAGCGTAGGGGGTGCTAATGAAAAACTGTTTTTT
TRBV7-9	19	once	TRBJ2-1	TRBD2	CASSLELRTSSSSYNEQFF	TGTGCCAGCAGCTTAGAATTAAGGACTAGCTCGAGCTCCTACAATGAGCAGTTCTTC
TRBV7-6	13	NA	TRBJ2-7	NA	CASSFDLGDEQYF	TGTGCCAGCAGCTTCGATCTGGGAGACGAGCAGTACTTC